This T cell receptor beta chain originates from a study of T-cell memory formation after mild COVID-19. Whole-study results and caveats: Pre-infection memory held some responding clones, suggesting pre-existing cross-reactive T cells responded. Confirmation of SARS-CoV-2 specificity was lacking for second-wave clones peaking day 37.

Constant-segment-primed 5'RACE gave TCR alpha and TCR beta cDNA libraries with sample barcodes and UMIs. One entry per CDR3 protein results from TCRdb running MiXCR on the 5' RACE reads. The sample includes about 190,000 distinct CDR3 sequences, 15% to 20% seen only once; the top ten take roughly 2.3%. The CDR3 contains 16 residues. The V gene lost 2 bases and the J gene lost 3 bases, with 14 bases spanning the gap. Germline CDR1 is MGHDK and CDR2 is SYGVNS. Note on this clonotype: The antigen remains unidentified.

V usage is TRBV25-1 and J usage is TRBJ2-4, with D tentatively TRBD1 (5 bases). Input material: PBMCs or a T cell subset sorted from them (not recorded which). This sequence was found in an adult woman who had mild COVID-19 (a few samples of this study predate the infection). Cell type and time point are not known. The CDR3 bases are TGTGCCAGCAGTGAAAATGCCGTAGGGGACAAAAACATTCAGTACTTC. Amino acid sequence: CASSENAVGDKNIQYF.